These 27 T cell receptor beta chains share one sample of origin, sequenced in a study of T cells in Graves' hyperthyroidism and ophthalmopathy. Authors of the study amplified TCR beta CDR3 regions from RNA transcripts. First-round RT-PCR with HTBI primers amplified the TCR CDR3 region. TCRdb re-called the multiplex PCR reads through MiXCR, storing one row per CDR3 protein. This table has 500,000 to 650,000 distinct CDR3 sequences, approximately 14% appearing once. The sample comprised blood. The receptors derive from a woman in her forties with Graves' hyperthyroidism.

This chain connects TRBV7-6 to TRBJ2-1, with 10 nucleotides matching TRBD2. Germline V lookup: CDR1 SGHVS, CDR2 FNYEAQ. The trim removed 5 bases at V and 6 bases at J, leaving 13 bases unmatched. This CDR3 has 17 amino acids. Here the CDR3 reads CASSPGAGGPYSNEQFF. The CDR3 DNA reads TGTGCCAGCAGCCCAGGAGCGGGAGGGCCTTATAGCAATGAGCAGTTCTTC.

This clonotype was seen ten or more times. CDR3 in amino acids: CASSPGLALNEQFF. Written as DNA, the CDR3 is TGTGCCAGCAGCCCGGGACTAGCCCTCAATGAGCAGTTCTTC. The rearrangement uses TRBV11-2 and TRBJ2-1, with TRBD2 matching 9 bases. CDR1 and CDR2 (germline): SGHAT, FQNNGV. The CDR3 runs 14 residues. V was pared by 5 bases and J by 6 bases, with 5 bases of the junction left unmatched.

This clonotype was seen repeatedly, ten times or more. CDR3 region: CSASLAVNNEQFF. The CDR3 DNA reads as TGCAGTGCTAGCCTAGCGGTGAACAATGAGCAGTTCTTC. The rearrangement joins TRBV20-1 to TRBJ2-1, with 7 bases aligning to TRBD2. The trim removed 3 bases at V and 5 bases at J, leaving 4 bases unmatched. Germline CDR1 reads DFQATT; CDR2 reads SNEGSKA (reference sequence). The CDR3 spans 13 residues.

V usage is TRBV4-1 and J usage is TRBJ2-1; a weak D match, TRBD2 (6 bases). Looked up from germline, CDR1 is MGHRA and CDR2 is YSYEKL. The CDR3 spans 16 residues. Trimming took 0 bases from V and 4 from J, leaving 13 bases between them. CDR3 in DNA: TGCGCCAGCAGCCAAGACAAGAGTAGCGGTTACAATGAGCAGTTCTTC. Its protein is CASSQDKSSGYNEQFF.

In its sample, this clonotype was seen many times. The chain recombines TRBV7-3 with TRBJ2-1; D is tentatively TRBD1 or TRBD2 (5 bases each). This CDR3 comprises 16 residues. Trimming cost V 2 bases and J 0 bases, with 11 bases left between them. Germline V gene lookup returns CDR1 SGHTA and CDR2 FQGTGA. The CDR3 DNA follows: TGTGCCAGCAGCTTAGGTAGCGACAGCTCCTACAATGAGCAGTTCTTC. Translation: CASSLGSDSSYNEQFF.

CDR3 DNA: TGTGCCAGCAGCTTTCGAGGACTAGCCACCGGGGAGCTGTTTTTT. As protein: CASSFRGLATGELFF. The V and J genes are TRBV27 and TRBJ2-2; 8 bases line up with TRBD2. The CDR3 runs to 15 residues. The germline V gene has CDR1 MNHEY and CDR2 SMNVEV (reference sequence). V lost 6 bases to trimming and J lost 4 bases; unmatched junction nucleotides: 7.

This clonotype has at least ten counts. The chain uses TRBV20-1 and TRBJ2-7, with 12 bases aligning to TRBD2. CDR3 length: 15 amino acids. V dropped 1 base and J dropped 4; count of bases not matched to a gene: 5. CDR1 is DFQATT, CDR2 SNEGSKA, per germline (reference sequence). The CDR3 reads CSARVALAGGYEQYF. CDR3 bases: TGCAGTGCTAGAGTGGCACTAGCGGGAGGATACGAGCAGTACTTC.

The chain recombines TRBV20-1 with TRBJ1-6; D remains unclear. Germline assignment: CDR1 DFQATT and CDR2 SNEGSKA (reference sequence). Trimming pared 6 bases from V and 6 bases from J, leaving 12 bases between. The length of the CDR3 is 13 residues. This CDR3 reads CSAEDSSNSPLHF. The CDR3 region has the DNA TGCAGTGCGGAAGATTCGAGTAATTCACCCCTCCACTTT.

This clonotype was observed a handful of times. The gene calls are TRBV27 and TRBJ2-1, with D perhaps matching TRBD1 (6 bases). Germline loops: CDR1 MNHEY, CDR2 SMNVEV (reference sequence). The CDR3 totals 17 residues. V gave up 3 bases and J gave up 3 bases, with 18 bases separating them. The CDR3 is CASSFSSTGYGYNEQFF. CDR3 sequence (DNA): TGTGCCAGCAGTTTCTCATCAACAGGGTACGGCTACAATGAGCAGTTCTTC.

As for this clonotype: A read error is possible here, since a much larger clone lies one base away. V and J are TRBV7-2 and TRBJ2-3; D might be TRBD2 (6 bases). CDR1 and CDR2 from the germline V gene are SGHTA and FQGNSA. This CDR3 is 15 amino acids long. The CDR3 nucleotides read TGTGCCAGCAGCTTACAAAAAAACTGGGGGGATACGCAGTGTTTT. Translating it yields CASSLQKNWGDTQCF.

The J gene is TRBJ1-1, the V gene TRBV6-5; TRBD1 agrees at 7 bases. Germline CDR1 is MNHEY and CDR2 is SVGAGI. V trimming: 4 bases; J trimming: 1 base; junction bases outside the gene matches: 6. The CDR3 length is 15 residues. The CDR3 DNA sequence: TGTGCCAGCAGTTTCGGACAGGTCACGAACACTGAAGCTTTCTTT. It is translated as CASSFGQVTNTEAFF.

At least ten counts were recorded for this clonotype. CDR3 sequence reads: CASSPTSEVYTGELFF. The DNA of the CDR3 is TGTGCCAGCAGCCCCACTAGCGAGGTTTACACCGGGGAGCTGTTTTTT. The rearrangement links TRBV3-1 to TRBJ2-2; 7 nucleotides agree with TRBD2. Per the germline V gene, CDR1 is LGHDT and CDR2 is YNNKEL (reference sequence). This CDR3 region has 16 residues. V was clipped by 4 bases and J by 3 bases; unmatched bases: 8.

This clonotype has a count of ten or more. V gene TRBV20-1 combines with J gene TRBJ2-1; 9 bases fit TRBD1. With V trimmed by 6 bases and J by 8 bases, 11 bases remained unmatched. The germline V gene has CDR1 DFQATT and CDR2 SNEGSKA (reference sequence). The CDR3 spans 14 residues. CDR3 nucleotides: TGCAGTGCCCGGACAGGGGAGGGTATCGATGAGCAGTTCTTC. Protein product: CSARTGEGIDEQFF.

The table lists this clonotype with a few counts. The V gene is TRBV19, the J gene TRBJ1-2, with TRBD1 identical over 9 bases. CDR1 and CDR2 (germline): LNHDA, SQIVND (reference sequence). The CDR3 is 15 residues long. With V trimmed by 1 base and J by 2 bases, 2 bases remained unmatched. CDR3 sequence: CASSIAQGANYGYTF. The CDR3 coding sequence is TGTGCCAGTAGTATAGCACAGGGGGCGAACTATGGCTACACCTTC.

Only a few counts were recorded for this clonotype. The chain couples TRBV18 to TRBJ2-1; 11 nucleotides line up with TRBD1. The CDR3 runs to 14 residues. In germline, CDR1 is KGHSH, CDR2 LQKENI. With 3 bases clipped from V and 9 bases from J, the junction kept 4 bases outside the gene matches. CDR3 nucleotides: TGTGCCAGCTCACCGGGACAGGGGGGTGGTGAGCAGTTCTTC. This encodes CASSPGQGGGEQFF.

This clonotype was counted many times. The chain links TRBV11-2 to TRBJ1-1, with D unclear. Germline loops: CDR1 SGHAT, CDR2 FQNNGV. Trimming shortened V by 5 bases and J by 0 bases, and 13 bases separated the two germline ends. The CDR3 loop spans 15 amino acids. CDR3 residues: CASSPQQQMNTEAFF. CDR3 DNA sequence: TGTGCCAGCAGCCCACAACAGCAGATGAACACTGAAGCTTTCTTT.

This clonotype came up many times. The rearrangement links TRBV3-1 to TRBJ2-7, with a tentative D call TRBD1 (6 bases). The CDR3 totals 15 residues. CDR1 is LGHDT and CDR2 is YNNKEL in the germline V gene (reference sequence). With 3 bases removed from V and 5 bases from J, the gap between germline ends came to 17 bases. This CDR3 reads CASSHPPGQVHEQYF. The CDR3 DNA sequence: TGTGCCAGCAGCCACCCACCGGGACAAGTCCACGAGCAGTACTTC.

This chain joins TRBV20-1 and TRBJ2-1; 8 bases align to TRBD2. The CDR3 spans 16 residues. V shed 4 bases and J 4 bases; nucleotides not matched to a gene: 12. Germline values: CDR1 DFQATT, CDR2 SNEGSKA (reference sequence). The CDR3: CSATPATSAYYNEQFF. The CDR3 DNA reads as TGCAGTGCTACCCCAGCGACTAGCGCCTATTACAATGAGCAGTTCTTC.

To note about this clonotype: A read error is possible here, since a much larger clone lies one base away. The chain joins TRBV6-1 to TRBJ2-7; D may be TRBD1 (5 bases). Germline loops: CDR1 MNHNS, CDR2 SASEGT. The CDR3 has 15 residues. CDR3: CPSSEWQGKGYEQYF. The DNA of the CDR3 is TGTCCCAGCAGTGAGTGGCAGGGCAAAGGGTACGAGCAGTACTTC.

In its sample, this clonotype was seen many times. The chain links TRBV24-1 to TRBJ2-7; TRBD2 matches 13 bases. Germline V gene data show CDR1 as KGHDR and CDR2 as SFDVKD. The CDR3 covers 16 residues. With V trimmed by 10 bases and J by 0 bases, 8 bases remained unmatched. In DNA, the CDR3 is TGTGCCACAATAGGACTAGCGGGAGAGACCTCCTACGAGCAGTACTTC. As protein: CATIGLAGETSYEQYF.

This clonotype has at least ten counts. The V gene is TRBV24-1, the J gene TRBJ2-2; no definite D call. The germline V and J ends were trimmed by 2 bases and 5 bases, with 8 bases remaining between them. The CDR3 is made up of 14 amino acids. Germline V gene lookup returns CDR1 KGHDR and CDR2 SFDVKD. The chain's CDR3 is CATSDWAGTGELFF. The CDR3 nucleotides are TGTGCCACCAGTGATTGGGCCGGGACCGGGGAGCTGTTTTTT.

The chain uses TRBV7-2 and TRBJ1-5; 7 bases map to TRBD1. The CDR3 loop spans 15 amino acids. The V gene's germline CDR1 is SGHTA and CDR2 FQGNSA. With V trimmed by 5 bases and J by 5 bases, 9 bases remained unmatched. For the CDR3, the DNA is TGTGCCAGCAGCCTTACAGGGGATTTTGATCAGCCCCAGCATTTT. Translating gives CASSLTGDFDQPQHF.

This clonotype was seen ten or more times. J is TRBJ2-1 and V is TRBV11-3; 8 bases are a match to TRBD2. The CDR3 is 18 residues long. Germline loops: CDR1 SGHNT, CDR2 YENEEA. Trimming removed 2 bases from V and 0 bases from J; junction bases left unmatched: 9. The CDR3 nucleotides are TGTGCCAGCAGCTTATCACTAGCGGCTATGAGCTCCTACAATGAGCAGTTCTTC. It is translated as CASSLSLAAMSSYNEQFF.

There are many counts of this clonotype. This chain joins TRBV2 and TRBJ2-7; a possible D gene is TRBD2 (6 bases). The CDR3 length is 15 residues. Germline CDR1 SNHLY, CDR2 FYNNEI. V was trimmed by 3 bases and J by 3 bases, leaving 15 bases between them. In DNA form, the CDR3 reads TGTGCCAGCAGTGAGGGGGGTGTGGGGGACTACGAGCAGTACTTC. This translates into CASSEGGVGDYEQYF. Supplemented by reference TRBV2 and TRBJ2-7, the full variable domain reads EPEVTQTPSHQVTQMGQEVILRCVPISNHLYFYWYRQILGQKVEFLVSFYNNEISEKSEIFDDQFSVERPDGSNFTLKIRSTKLEDSAMYFCASSEGGVGDYEQYFGPGTRLTVT.

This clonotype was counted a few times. CDR3 in DNA: TGTGCCAGCAGCTTATCGGGAGGCCCAAGCAATCAGCCCCAGCATTTT. It translates to CASSLSGGPSNQPQHF. The V and J genes are TRBV7-8 and TRBJ1-5; D gene ambiguous. The germline gives CDR1 SGHVS, CDR2 FQNEAQ. Trimming cost V 2 bases and J 1 base, with 12 bases left between them. The CDR3 totals 16 residues. Using reference TRBV7-8 and TRBJ1-5 for the parts outside the CDR3, the full variable domain is GAGVSQSPRYKVAKRGQDVALRCDPISGHVSLFWYQQALGQGPEFLTYFQNEAQLDKSGLPSDRFFAERPEGSVSTLKIQRTQQEDSAVYLCASSLSGGPSNQPQHFGDGTRLSIL.

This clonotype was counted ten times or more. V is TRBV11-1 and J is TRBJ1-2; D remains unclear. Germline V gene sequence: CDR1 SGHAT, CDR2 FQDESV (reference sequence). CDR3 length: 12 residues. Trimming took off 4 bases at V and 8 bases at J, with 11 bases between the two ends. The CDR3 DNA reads TGTGCCAGCAGCTCCGGCCCGGGGGGCTACACCTTC. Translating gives CASSSGPGGYTF.

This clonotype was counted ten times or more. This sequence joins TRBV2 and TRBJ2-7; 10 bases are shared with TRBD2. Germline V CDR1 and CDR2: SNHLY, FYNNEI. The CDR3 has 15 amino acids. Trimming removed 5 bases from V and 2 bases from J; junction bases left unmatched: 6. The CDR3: CASSQRTSGTYEQYF. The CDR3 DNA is TGTGCCAGCAGTCAACGGACTAGCGGCACCTACGAGCAGTACTTC.